These 26 T cell receptor beta chains share one sample of origin, sequenced in a study of blood T cell repertoires in COVID-19. The data were produced by immunoSEQ multiplex PCR, yet TCRdb's version contains in-frame clones alone and is incomplete. The data show about 180,000 clones, roughly 88% seen once. Material: PBMCs or T cells enriched from blood (not recorded which). These TCRs come from a woman in her thirties who had recovered from COVID-19.

This sequence joins TRBV6-5 and TRBJ2-1; D is possibly TRBD2 (5 bases). V was cut by 2 bases and J by 4 bases, with 9 bases left in between. Germline CDR1 MNHEY, CDR2 SVGAGI. The CDR3 is made up of 14 amino acids. The CDR3 DNA reads as TGTGCCAGCAGTTACACCGAGGGATACAATGAGCAGTTCTTC. Its protein is CASSYTEGYNEQFF.

This clone was detected only a few times. This rearrangement joins TRBV7-8 to TRBJ2-3; D is unclear. In germline, CDR1 is SGHVS, CDR2 FQNEAQ. The CDR3 length is 12 residues. Trimming cost V 1 base and J 6 bases, with 5 bases left between them. CDR3 sequence (DNA): TGTGCCAGCAGCTTAGTGGGCGATACGCAGTATTTT. This codes for CASSLVGDTQYF. The full variable domain, with the rest looked up from reference TRBV7-8 and TRBJ2-3, is GAGVSQSPRYKVAKRGQDVALRCDPISGHVSLFWYQQALGQGPEFLTYFQNEAQLDKSGLPSDRFFAERPEGSVSTLKIQRTQQEDSAVYLCASSLVGDTQYFGPGTRLTVL.

V is TRBV5-6 and J is TRBJ2-7, with D tentatively TRBD2 (5 bases). This CDR3 region has 15 residues. Trimming took 4 bases from V and 6 from J, leaving 20 bases between them. Germline CDR1 and CDR2: SGHDT and YYEEEE. The CDR3 DNA is TGTGCCAGCAGCGGACTGCCCGGGAACCCCACCGAGCAGTACTTC. It encodes CASSGLPGNPTEQYF. Supplemented by reference TRBV5-6 and TRBJ2-7, the full variable domain reads DAGVTQSPTHLIKTRGQQVTLRCSPKSGHDTVSWYQQALGQGPQFIFQYYEEEERQRGNFPDRFSGHQFPNYSSELNVNALLLGDSALYLCASSGLPGNPTEQYFGPGTRLTVT.

The V call is TRBV19, the J call TRBJ1-6, with no clear D. Germline loops: CDR1 LNHDA, CDR2 SQIVND (reference sequence). The CDR3 has 14 amino acids. V lost 5 bases, J lost 6 bases, and 11 bases lay in between. The CDR3, as DNA: TGTGCCAGTAGTTCGCCCAGAAGTAATTCACCCCTCCACTTT. Amino acids: CASSSPRSNSPLHF.

The chain carries TRBV27 and TRBJ1-1; TRBD1 matches 10 bases. Germline values: CDR1 MNHEY, CDR2 SMNVEV (reference sequence). V gave up 4 bases and J gave up 4 bases; unmatched junction bases: 9. The CDR3 runs to 16 residues. The chain's CDR3 is CASSSTGTGAGTEAFF. The CDR3 nucleotides are TGTGCCAGCAGTTCGACCGGGACAGGGGCCGGCACTGAAGCTTTCTTT.

The rearrangement links TRBV11-3 to TRBJ2-2, with D unresolved. Trimming took off 3 bases at V and 0 bases at J, with 5 bases between the two ends. The CDR3 is 14 residues long. The V gene's germline CDR1 is SGHNT and CDR2 YENEEA. The CDR3 is CASSLSANTGELFF. The CDR3, as DNA: TGTGCCAGCAGCTTGAGTGCGAACACCGGGGAGCTGTTTTTT.

This clone was counted a few times. The chain couples TRBV5-1 to TRBJ1-6; TRBD1 aligns across 9 bases. Trimming at V came to 0 bases and at J to 9 bases, leaving 4 bases not matched to a gene. Germline CDR1 SGHRS, CDR2 YFSETQ. There are 15 residues in the CDR3. CDR3 in amino acids: CASSLGDRVSSPLHF. DNA of the CDR3: TGCGCCAGCAGCTTGGGGGACAGGGTTTCTTCACCCCTCCACTTT.

As DNA, the CDR3 is TGTGCCAGCAGCTCTACTAGGACCCTCTGGAACTACGAGCAGTACTTC. Protein: CASSSTRTLWNYEQYF. V is TRBV7-8 and J is TRBJ2-7, with a possible D match to TRBD2 (5 bases). Germline CDR1 reads SGHVS; CDR2 reads FQNEAQ. The V end was cut by 4 bases, the J end by 3 bases, with 19 bases between. The CDR3 loop spans 16 amino acids.

This sequence joins TRBV6-5 and TRBJ1-4; 7 bases are a match to TRBD1. CDR3 size: 14 residues. Germline loops: CDR1 MNHEY, CDR2 SVGAGI. J gave up 7 bases and V 2 bases, and 4 bases lay outside the gene matches. In nucleotides, the CDR3 is TGTGCCAGCAGTTACGACAGGGATGGTGAAAAACTGTTTTTT. It translates to CASSYDRDGEKLFF.

The chain employs TRBV7-2 and TRBJ2-5; 7 bases are a match to TRBD2. The J segment lost 5 bases and the V segment lost 3 bases, leaving 6 bases of the junction unmatched. The CDR3 is 14 amino acids. Per germline, CDR1 SGHTA and CDR2 FQGNSA. The CDR3 DNA follows: TGTGCCAGCAGCTTCGGCGGGAGAGACGAGACCCAGTACTTC. It specifies CASSFGGRDETQYF.

This clone occurred once. The chain has TRBV9 and TRBJ2-1; 8 bases map to TRBD1. CDR3 length: 14 residues. CDR1 is SGDLS and CDR2 is YYNGEE in the germline V gene. Losses at the gene ends were 0 bases for V and 8 bases for J; bases not matched to a gene: 4. CDR3 loop: CASSVGGQGDEQFF. The CDR3 region has the DNA TGTGCCAGCAGCGTAGGAGGACAGGGCGATGAGCAGTTCTTC.

The chain recombines TRBV6-5 with TRBJ2-2; tentatively, D is TRBD1 (6 bases). Germline lookup yields CDR1 MNHEY and CDR2 SVGAGI. V lost 2 bases to trimming and J lost 5 bases, with 15 bases between them. This CDR3 region has 16 residues. The CDR3 nucleotides read TGTGCCAGCAGTTACCCGGCCGGCGGACAGACCGGGGAGCTGTTTTTT. Residues: CASSYPAGGQTGELFF.

The V call is TRBV5-6, the J call TRBJ2-1; D is possibly TRBD2 (6 bases). The V end lost 2 bases, the J end lost 10 bases, and 10 bases lay between the germline ends. The CDR3 consists of 12 residues. CDR1 and CDR2 from the germline V gene are SGHDT and YYEEEE. The CDR3 is CASSLPSGEQFF. The CDR3 coding sequence is TGTGCCAGCAGCTTACCGAGCGGGGAGCAGTTCTTC.

The genes are TRBV7-8 and TRBJ2-7; D possibly corresponds to TRBD2 (6 bases). Germline V gene sequence: CDR1 SGHVS, CDR2 FQNEAQ. The CDR3 sequence is 14 residues long. V was trimmed by 4 bases and J by 2 bases, leaving 12 bases between them. The DNA for the CDR3 is TGTGCCAGCAGCTATACTCCGGGGGCCTACGAGCAGTACTTC. It encodes CASSYTPGAYEQYF.

V usage is TRBV7-8 and J usage is TRBJ1-5, with a weak D call TRBD1 (5 bases). The ends were cut back, 4 bases at V and 6 bases at J, with 13 bases in the middle. This CDR3 spans 14 amino acids. Germline loops: CDR1 SGHVS, CDR2 FQNEAQ. The CDR3 DNA sequence: TGTGCCAGCAGCTCTTTCAGGGTGCGTCAGCCCCAGCATTTT. Protein product: CASSSFRVRQPQHF.

The V gene is TRBV19, the J gene TRBJ2-7, with D perhaps matching TRBD2 (7 bases). Germline V gene lookup returns CDR1 LNHDA and CDR2 SQIVND (reference sequence). Trimming stripped 4 bases from V and 3 bases from J, with 13 bases between. This CDR3 comprises 14 residues. CDR3 in amino acids: CASSKDGGRYEQYF. CDR3 bases: TGTGCCAGTAGTAAGGACGGGGGGCGCTACGAGCAGTACTTC.

This chain links TRBV7-9 with TRBJ2-7; D not resolved. The germline gives CDR1 SEHNR, CDR2 FQNEAQ (reference sequence). Trimming took 1 base from V and 3 from J, leaving 19 bases between them. The CDR3 runs to 17 residues. Written as DNA, the CDR3 is TGTGCCAGCAGCTTAGTCATCGGAGACCCGGCGATCTACGAGCAGTACTTC. Translated: CASSLVIGDPAIYEQYF.

This clone has a single count. The chain has TRBV25-1 and TRBJ2-7; D is perhaps TRBD1 (5 bases). The germline V gene has CDR1 MGHDK and CDR2 SYGVNS. The CDR3 is 14 amino acids. V dropped 3 bases and J dropped 2 bases, with 11 bases sitting between them. DNA of the CDR3: TGTGCCAGCAGTGACCCAGGGCTAGCCTACGAGCAGTACTTC. Its protein product is CASSDPGLAYEQYF.

V and J are TRBV29-1 and TRBJ2-1; D call uncertain. The CDR3 covers 17 residues. CDR1 is SQVTM, CDR2 ANQGSEA, per germline. The V end was cut by 0 bases, the J end by 2 bases, with 17 bases between. The CDR3 coding sequence is TGCAGCGTTGAAGATTCCCGTGTAAAGCAGGCCTACAATGAGCAGTTCTTC. This gives the protein CSVEDSRVKQAYNEQFF.

V usage is TRBV19 and J usage is TRBJ1-5, with no clear D. The CDR3 has 14 residues. Germline V CDR1 and CDR2: LNHDA, SQIVND (reference sequence). Deletions cut 2 bases from V and 6 bases from J, with 11 bases between. The CDR3 protein is CASSITGYGQPQHF. CDR3 bases: TGTGCCAGTAGTATAACCGGGTATGGTCAGCCCCAGCATTTT.

The chain has TRBV28 and TRBJ1-2; the D gene is possibly TRBD1 (6 bases). Germline values: CDR1 MDHEN, CDR2 SYDVKM. The CDR3 loop spans 14 amino acids. The V end was cut by 4 bases, the J end by 8 bases, with 17 bases between. The CDR3 sequence is CASSSGTTARGYTF. The CDR3 DNA reads as TGTGCCAGCAGTTCAGGGACAACGGCCAGGGGCTACACCTTC.

V and J are TRBV4-2 and TRBJ1-6; D unresolved. This CDR3 contains 14 residues. The germline V gene encodes CDR1 LGHNA and CDR2 YNFKEQ. V was cut by 0 bases and J by 12 bases, with 12 bases left in between. The CDR3 here is CASSQDSGILPLHF. As DNA, the CDR3 is TGTGCCAGCAGCCAAGATTCGGGGATCTTACCCCTCCACTTT.

The CDR3 spells CSVDQTSGINEQFF. The CDR3 nucleotides read TGCAGCGTGGATCAGACTAGCGGGATTAATGAGCAGTTCTTC. The chain carries TRBV29-1 and TRBJ2-1, with 11 bases fitting TRBD2. The V gene's germline CDR1 is SQVTM and CDR2 ANQGSEA. With 6 bases clipped from V and 7 bases from J, the junction kept 8 bases outside the gene matches. CDR3 length: 14 amino acids.

This rearrangement joins TRBV9 to TRBJ2-7, with no clear D. V dropped 0 bases and J dropped 0 bases, with 10 bases sitting between them. This CDR3 spans 15 amino acids. The germline gives CDR1 SGDLS, CDR2 YYNGEE. The CDR3 is CASSVDVGNSYEQYF. Here the CDR3 DNA reads TGTGCCAGCAGCGTAGACGTTGGCAACTCCTACGAGCAGTACTTC.

This chain links TRBV9 with TRBJ2-1; tentatively, D is TRBD2 (5 bases). This CDR3 region has 13 residues. Germline V gene lookup returns CDR1 SGDLS and CDR2 YYNGEE. V lost 4 bases, J lost 10 bases, and 15 bases lay in between. The CDR3 region is CASSPGGVDEQFF. DNA for the CDR3: TGTGCCAGCAGCCCTGGAGGAGTAGACGAGCAGTTCTTC.

J is TRBJ1-5 and V is TRBV2, with D tentatively TRBD1 (6 bases). CDR3 length: 15 residues. The germline CDR1 and CDR2 sequences are SNHLY and FYNNEI. V lost 2 bases and J lost 1, with 9 bases in between. The CDR3 sequence is CASSELQGSNQPQHF. Written as DNA, the CDR3 is TGTGCCAGCAGTGAACTACAGGGAAGCAATCAGCCCCAGCATTTT.